This T cell receptor beta chain was recorded in a study of human CD8 memory T cell subsets. The CDR3 extends over 14 amino acids. CDR1 and CDR2 from the germline V gene are DFQATT and SNEGSKA (reference sequence). UMI-labeled 5' RACE generated the TCR beta libraries. TCRdb re-called the 5' RACE reads; one entry per CDR3 protein, DNA not given. This table lists about 10,000 distinct CDR3 sequences. CCR7+ PD-1- TIGIT- CD8+ T cells were termed stem-like memory (TSTEM). V usage is TRBV20-1 and J usage is TRBJ2-1. Sequenced sample: CD8+ stem-like memory T cells (TSCM and TCM) sorted from PBMCs. The subset: stem-like memory CD8 T cells (TSTEM), CCR7+ PD-1- TIGIT-. This clonotype was sampled from a human donor in good health. The CDR3 reads CSALGDTSYNEQFF.